The present TCR beta chain was sequenced within a study of technical replicates of blood from a handful of donors. V lost 7 bases to trimming and J lost 0 bases; unmatched junction nucleotides: 2. Germline V gene sequence: CDR1 SGHTA, CDR2 FQGNSA. The CDR3 runs to 13 residues. Profiled with immunoSEQ multiplex PCR; TCRdb holds only in-frame clones, not every one. Among tens of thousands of clones, about 97% were seen once, and the ten largest hold roughly 0.25%. This chain joins TRBV7-2 and TRBJ2-7; 8 positions agree with TRBD2. This sequence originates from a human donor in good health. The material sequenced was T cells isolated from PBMCs. The CDR3 protein is CASNSGISYEQYF. The CDR3 bases are TGTGCCAGCAATAGCGGGATCTCCTACGAGCAGTACTTC.